These 3 T cell receptor beta chains originate from one sample sequenced in a study of early T cells in non-severe SARS-CoV-2 infection. TCRdb reprocessed the 5' RACE reads with MiXCR, giving one entry per CDR3 protein. Here the sample spans 48,000 or so distinct CDR3 sequences, roughly 13% being singletons. The specimen sequenced was whole blood. The source is an adult who was a healthcare worker with PCR-confirmed SARS-CoV-2 infection or an uninfected control (not recorded which).

This clonotype occurred a few times. V and J are TRBV2 and TRBJ1-4; D is possibly TRBD1 (6 bases). CDR3 length equals 15 residues. The germline CDR1 and CDR2 sequences are SNHLY and FYNNEI. Trimming stripped 7 bases from V and 4 bases from J, with 16 bases between. The CDR3 is CASTEQGRLNEKLFF. Here the CDR3 DNA reads TGTGCCAGCACCGAACAGGGCCGCCTTAATGAAAAACTGTTTTTT.

This clonotype was seen many times. CDR3 DNA sequence: TGTGCCAGCAGCGCCGGACAAGTCTACGAGCAGTACTTC. Its translation: CASSAGQVYEQYF. The genes are TRBV14 and TRBJ2-7, with TRBD1 as a possible D gene (5 bases). V lost 5 bases, J lost 3 bases, and 11 bases lay in between. Germline lookup yields CDR1 SGHDN and CDR2 FVKESK. The CDR3 is 13 residues long. Supplemented by reference TRBV14 and TRBJ2-7, the full variable domain reads EAGVTQFPSHSVIEKGQTVTLRCDPISGHDNLYWYRRVMGKEIKFLLHFVKESKQDESGMPNNRFLAERTGGTYSTLKVQPAELEDSGVYFCASSAGQVYEQYFGPGTRLTVT.

This clonotype was counted at least ten times. The chain carries TRBV20-1 and TRBJ1-1; unclear D gene. Germline V gene data show CDR1 as DFQATT and CDR2 as SNEGSKA (reference sequence). The CDR3 length is 15 residues. Trimming cost V 3 bases and J 0 bases, with 14 bases left between them. In nucleotides, the CDR3 is TGCAGTGCTAGCAACCCGCTTCCGATGAACACTGAAGCTTTCTTT. As protein: CSASNPLPMNTEAFF.